The sequence of this T cell receptor beta chain was determined in a study of blood T cell repertoires in COVID-19. Whole-study context: Collection of acute and convalescent COVID-19 samples took place in the United States, Italy and Spain.

Those enrolled in Seattle joined during active infection and were followed longitudinally afterward. In the original analysis: Amplifying reference gene primers gave estimates of nucleated cell counts. Profiling relied on immunoSEQ multiplex PCR, and the TCRdb table lists in-frame clones only, not all of them. V and J calls and clone size are those listed in that table; D and trimming were worked out from the DNA. In the table there are 400,000 or so clones, 70% to 90% of which are singletons. The CDR3 is made up of 14 amino acids. V shed 3 bases and J shed 2 bases, with 11 bases lying between them. CDR1 SGHRS and CDR2 YFSETQ come from the germline V gene.

The sequencing sample was made of peripheral blood. This TCR derives from a young man with COVID-19, enrolled during active disease. The chain employs TRBV5-1 and TRBJ2-5; D possibly corresponds to TRBD1 (6 bases). The CDR3, as DNA: TGCGCCAGCAGCTCGTGGACAGTTCAAGAGACCCAGTACTTC. It yields the protein CASSSWTVQETQYF.